A single sample is the source of the 23 T cell receptor beta chains below, sequenced in a study of post-analysis software for immune sequencing data. Regarding the study as a whole: TRBV5-6, TRBV5-1 and TRBV20-1 belonged to a set of about five TRBV segments that were more frequent in patients than controls.

Unique molecular identifiers featured in each of the TCR beta cDNA libraries. MiXCR, run by TCRdb on the PCR reads, gives a single entry per CDR3 protein. The sample consists of 170,000 or so distinct CDR3 sequences, approximately 30% of them appearing once. These TCRs' antigens remain unknown. The sequencing input was blood. The receptor source for this set is a girl between 5 and 17 years old with multiple sclerosis.

This clonotype has at least ten counts. The chain couples TRBV7-9 to TRBJ2-7, with D perhaps matching TRBD1 or TRBD2 (5 bases each). This CDR3 is 14 amino acids long. The germline V gene encodes CDR1 SEHNR and CDR2 FQNEAQ (reference sequence). Trimming cost V 1 base and J 0 bases, with 7 bases left between them. The CDR3, as DNA: TGTGCCAGCAGCTTAGGAGGGGCCTCCTACGAGCAGTACTTC. This encodes CASSLGGASYEQYF.

Many counts were recorded for this clonotype. The chain joins TRBV28 to TRBJ2-7; D unclear. The CDR3 covers 10 residues. Germline CDR1 reads MDHEN; CDR2 reads SYDVKM. For the CDR3, the DNA is TGTGCGGCCGGATCCTACGAGCAGTACTTC. Encoded protein: CAAGSYEQYF.

The rearrangement joins TRBV20-1 to TRBJ2-7; no reliable D call. Trimming removed 3 bases at V and 0 bases at J, with 12 bases between. The CDR3 runs 14 residues. CDR1 DFQATT and CDR2 SNEGSKA come from the germline V gene (reference sequence). This CDR3 is CSASRSGRSYEQYF. The CDR3 region has the DNA TGCAGTGCTAGCCGCTCCGGGCGCTCCTACGAGCAGTACTTC.

The J gene is TRBJ1-6, the V gene TRBV6-2 or TRBV6-3; 8 bases are a match to TRBD1. Germline values: CDR1 MNHEY, CDR2 SVGEGT. With 1 base clipped from V and 5 bases from J, the junction kept 4 bases outside the gene matches. The CDR3 totals 16 residues. The CDR3 DNA reads TGTGCCAGCAGTTACTATCAGGGGGCAGATAATTCACCCCTCCACTTT. It encodes CASSYYQGADNSPLHF.

This clonotype appeared a few times. The chain recombines TRBV20-1 with TRBJ1-4, with D uncertain. The germline V gene encodes CDR1 DFQATT and CDR2 SNEGSKA (reference sequence). Trimming took 0 bases from V and 8 from J, leaving 25 bases between them. The CDR3 spans 18 residues. CDR3 in amino acids: CSARDQFRVGRLREKLFF. CDR3 sequence (DNA): TGCAGTGCTAGAGATCAATTTAGGGTGGGGAGACTTCGGGAAAAACTGTTTTTT.

This clonotype was observed at least ten times. The V call is TRBV5-1, the J call TRBJ2-7; 11 bases line up with TRBD2. The CDR3 runs 15 residues. Germline V gives CDR1 SGHRS, CDR2 YFSETQ. V gave up 1 base and J gave up 3 bases; unmatched junction bases: 3. DNA for the CDR3: TGCGCCAGCAGCTTGTGGGGGACTAGCGGCTACGAGCAGTACTTC. This translates into CASSLWGTSGYEQYF.

This clonotype was observed a handful of times. The junction does not match germline at one end; this may be a read error. V is TRBV20-1 and J is TRBJ2-3; D possibly corresponds to TRBD2 (6 bases). CDR3 length equals 15 residues. Germline V gives CDR1 DFQATT, CDR2 SNEGSKA (reference sequence). CDR3 residues: CSAGEGRTYTDTQYF. The CDR3 nucleotides read TGCAGTGCTGGAGAGGGGAGGACTTACACAGATACGCAGTATTTT.

The chain couples TRBV20-1 to TRBJ2-7, with 10 bases lining up with TRBD2. From germline, CDR1 is DFQATT and CDR2 SNEGSKA (reference sequence). J was trimmed by 0 bases and V by 7 bases; bases with no gene match: 6. CDR3 length equals 14 residues. DNA of the CDR3: TGCAGTGTAGTAGCGGGAGGTAACTCCTACGAGCAGTACTTC. This translates into CSVVAGGNSYEQYF.

Many counts were recorded for this clonotype. J is TRBJ2-2 and V is TRBV7-2, with D tentatively TRBD1 (5 bases). Germline CDR1 is SGHTA and CDR2 is FQGNSA. The V and J ends lost 1 base and 5 bases respectively, with 8 bases between them. This CDR3 is built from 14 residues. Here the CDR3 DNA reads TGTGCCAGCAGCTTAGGTCAGGGTACCGGGGAGCTGTTTTTT. It is translated as CASSLGQGTGELFF.

This chain uses TRBV20-1 with TRBJ2-5; either TRBD1 or TRBD2 may fit D (6 bases each). This CDR3 is 12 amino acids long. V lost 3 bases, J lost 3 bases, and 8 bases lay in between. Per germline, CDR1 DFQATT and CDR2 SNEGSKA (reference sequence). CDR3 region: CSARGGKETQYF. The CDR3 nucleotides are TGCAGTGCTAGGGGGGGCAAAGAGACCCAGTACTTC.

As regards this clonotype: Just one base apart from a much larger clone, this may be a read error. J is TRBJ2-1 and V is TRBV20-1, with 10 bases fitting TRBD2. Germline V lookup: CDR1 DFQATT, CDR2 SNEGSKA (reference sequence). CDR3 length equals 16 residues. V shed 0 bases, J shed 12 bases, and the junction held 14 bases outside the gene matches. The CDR3 loop is CSARDPLSGRFDGQFF. CDR3 DNA sequence: TGCAGTGCTAGAGATCCCCTTAGCGGGAGGTTCGATGGGCAGTTCTTC.

The sample holds many counts of this clonotype. The chain combines TRBV20-1 with TRBJ2-5; tentatively, D is TRBD1 (5 bases). The germline V gene encodes CDR1 DFQATT and CDR2 SNEGSKA (reference sequence). Trimming stripped 3 bases from V and 1 base from J, with 6 bases between. The CDR3 runs to 12 residues. CDR3 bases: TGCAGTGCTAGGACAGTCCAAGAGACCCAGTACTTC. Translating it yields CSARTVQETQYF.

Turning to this clonotype: This may be a read error: a much more frequent sequence differs by one nucleotide. J is TRBJ1-1 and V is TRBV29-1; a possible D gene is TRBD1 (6 bases). CDR1 is SQVTM, CDR2 ANQGSEA, per germline. The CDR3 spans 13 residues. CDR3 protein: CSVQQGGNTKAFF. The CDR3, as DNA: TGCAGCGTTCAACAGGGAGGGAACACTAAAGCTTTCTTT.

About this clonotype: Possible read error: a much larger clone is one base away. The chain couples TRBV24-1 to TRBJ2-1, with 8 nucleotides matching TRBD2. The DNA end favors TRBJ2-7, so the J call may be wrong. This CDR3 contains 16 residues. The germline V gene has CDR1 KGHDR and CDR2 SFDVKD. The chain's CDR3 is CAASDPSGRNPYEQYF. The CDR3 region has the DNA TGTGCCGCCAGTGACCCAAGCGGGAGAAACCCCTACGAGCAGTACTTC.

V usage is TRBV9 and J usage is TRBJ2-7, with D possibly matching TRBD2 (10 bases). With 2 bases removed from V and 4 bases from J, the gap between germline ends came to 28 bases. The germline gives CDR1 SGDLS, CDR2 YYNGEE. The CDR3 spans 19 residues. CDR3 nucleotide sequence: TGTGCCAGCAGCGTCCGAACAGGGGGCTCAGGAGCGGGGGGGTACGAGCAGTACTTC. Amino acids: CASSVRTGGSGAGGYEQYF.

The sample holds many counts of this clonotype. This CDR3 is CAISESIQGRDTQYF. In DNA, the CDR3 is TGTGCCATCAGTGAGTCGATTCAGGGAAGGGATACGCAGTATTTT. V and J are TRBV10-3 and TRBJ2-3, with a tentative D call TRBD1 (5 bases). Trimming took 0 bases from V and 6 from J, leaving 13 bases between them. This CDR3 has 15 residues. Looked up from germline, CDR1 is ENHRY and CDR2 is SYGVKD.

Comment on this clonotype: Just one base apart from a much larger clone, this may be a read error. The CDR3 does not end in the conserved phenylalanine or tryptophan, so this is likely a read error. The chain employs TRBV7-9 and TRBJ2-3; D not certain. Per the germline V gene, CDR1 is SEHNR and CDR2 is FQNEAQ (reference sequence). V was trimmed by 3 bases and J by 0 bases, leaving 7 bases between them. The CDR3 covers 14 residues. The CDR3 DNA is TGTGCCAGCAGCTTCATCGGAAGCACAGATACGCAGTATGTT. Amino acids: CASSFIGSTDTQYV.

In nucleotides, the CDR3 is TGCAGCGTCGGCATTTTAGCAGATACGCAGTATTTT. Its translation: CSVGILADTQYF. The chain recombines TRBV29-1 with TRBJ2-3; D gene ambiguous. The CDR3 spans 12 residues. In germline, CDR1 is SQVTM, CDR2 ANQGSEA. V was trimmed by 6 bases and J by 4 bases, leaving 11 bases between them.

Ten or more counts support this clonotype. V gene TRBV6-6 combines with J gene TRBJ2-5, with a tentative D call TRBD1 (6 bases). This CDR3 is built from 15 residues. Trimming left V 6 bases short and J 5 bases short, with 19 bases between. CDR1 and CDR2 (germline): MNHNY, SVGAGI (reference sequence). CDR3 nucleotides: TGTGCCAGCAGCTCCAAACAGGGTCGGATGGAGACCCAGTACTTC. Amino acid sequence: CASSSKQGRMETQYF.

Turning to this clonotype: Being one base from a much bigger clone, this may be a read error. This chain links TRBV6-1 with TRBJ2-1; 13 positions agree with TRBD2. This CDR3 is 18 amino acids long. Germline trimming cut 5 bases from V and 9 bases from J; bases unmatched to any gene: 16. Germline V CDR1 and CDR2: MNHNS, SASEGT. DNA of the CDR3: TGTGCCAGCAGTCATCATACTAGCGGGAGGGCCATGCGGGCTGAGCAGTTCTTC. Protein product: CASSHHTSGRAMRAEQFF.

The V and J genes are TRBV7-2 and TRBJ2-1; D is unresolved. CDR3 size: 15 residues. Deletions cut 6 bases from V and 0 bases from J, with 12 bases between. Germline lookup yields CDR1 SGHTA and CDR2 FQGNSA. CDR3 amino acids: CASSWLPSSYNEQFF. For the CDR3, the DNA is TGTGCCAGCAGTTGGCTCCCGAGCTCCTACAATGAGCAGTTCTTC.

This clonotype appeared a single time. This rearrangement joins TRBV18 to TRBJ2-5; 9 bases are a match to TRBD1. The germline CDR1 and CDR2 sequences are KGHSH and LQKENI. CDR3 length equals 16 residues. Losses at the gene ends were 0 bases for V and 11 bases for J; bases not matched to a gene: 13. In DNA, the CDR3 is TGTGCCAGCTCACCACCGAACCAGGACAGGGGTAATGAGCAGTACTTC. It specifies CASSPPNQDRGNEQYF. The full variable domain, rest sourced from reference TRBV18 and TRBJ2-5, is NAGVMQNPRHLVRRRGQEARLRCSPMKGHSHVYWYRQLPEEGLKFMVYLQKENIIDESGMPKERFSAEFPKEGPSILRIQQVVRGDSAAYFCASSPPNQDRGNEQYFGPGTRLLVL.

There are many counts of this clonotype. The chain uses TRBV7-9 and TRBJ2-1; possible D gene TRBD1, 5 bases. Trimming took off 5 bases at V and 0 bases at J, with 8 bases between the two ends. CDR1 and CDR2 from the germline V gene are SEHNR and FQNEAQ (reference sequence). CDR3 size: 14 residues. In DNA, the CDR3 is TGTGCCAGCAGCGGACAAAGCTCCTACAATGAGCAGTTCTTC. This gives the protein CASSGQSSYNEQFF.